A single sample gave rise to the 6 T cell receptor beta chains below, sequenced in a study of shared clonotypes between healthy human individuals. CD45RO-negative cells were positively selected for CCR7, leaving out terminally differentiated effector memory CD45RA+ cells. Produced via immunoSEQ multiplex PCR; TCRdb's table is partial and in-frame only. The repertoire holds 1.5 million to 2.5 million clones, with over 85% as singletons. The sample consisted of naive CD8+ T cells sorted from blood. Receptors originate from a man younger than 35 in good health.

The V and J genes are TRBV29-1 and TRBJ2-1; 13 nucleotides align to TRBD2. The J segment lost 4 bases and the V segment lost 4 bases, leaving 4 bases of the junction unmatched. The CDR3 has 15 residues. The germline V gene has CDR1 SQVTM and CDR2 ANQGSEA. The CDR3 loop reads CSVAGLAGDYNEQFF. In DNA form, the CDR3 reads TGCAGCGTTGCTGGACTAGCGGGAGATTACAATGAGCAGTTCTTC.

The chain couples TRBV5-6 to TRBJ2-2; the match to TRBD2 covers 8 bases. The CDR3 covers 14 residues. CDR1 is SGHDT, CDR2 YYEEEE, per germline. V lost 3 bases, J lost 5 bases, and 3 bases stayed unmatched. CDR3 region: CASSSSGGTGELFF. The CDR3 coding sequence is TGTGCCAGCAGCTCGTCGGGGGGGACCGGGGAGCTGTTTTTT.

The V and J genes are TRBV27 and TRBJ2-2; tentative D call: TRBD1 (6 bases). CDR3 size: 15 residues. Germline assignment: CDR1 MNHEY and CDR2 SMNVEV (reference sequence). V was trimmed by 3 bases and J by 7 bases, leaving 15 bases between them. The CDR3 reads CASSFVGAPDGELFF. Written as DNA, the CDR3 is TGTGCCAGCAGTTTTGTGGGGGCGCCTGACGGGGAGCTGTTTTTT.

On this clone: The sample contains more than one DNA sequence encoding this CDR3. V gene TRBV5-5 combines with J gene TRBJ2-7; 7 bases align to TRBD2. CDR1 and CDR2 from the germline V gene are SGHKS and YYEKEE (reference sequence). This CDR3 has 13 residues. The junction had 4 bases not matched to a gene; V was cut back by 0 bases and J by 7 bases. The CDR3 coding sequence is TGTGCCAGCAGCTTGGGACTAGCAGGGGAGCAGTACTTC. This encodes CASSLGLAGEQYF.

As DNA, the CDR3 is TGTGCCAGCAGCTACGAGAGCTCCTACGAGCAGTACTTC. Encoded protein: CASSYESSYEQYF. This chain links TRBV5-8 with TRBJ2-7; D unclear. Germline V CDR1 and CDR2: SGHTS, YDEGEE. CDR3 length equals 13 residues. With 3 bases removed from V and 0 bases from J, the gap between germline ends came to 7 bases.

The chain's CDR3 is CASTPLAGENTGELFF. The DNA for the CDR3 is TGTGCCAGCACACCGCTAGCGGGGGAGAACACCGGGGAGCTGTTTTTT. V is TRBV27 and J is TRBJ2-2; 10 bases fit TRBD2. The germline gives CDR1 MNHEY, CDR2 SMNVEV (reference sequence). The CDR3 contains 16 residues. Germline trimming cut 7 bases from V and 1 base from J; bases unmatched to any gene: 6.